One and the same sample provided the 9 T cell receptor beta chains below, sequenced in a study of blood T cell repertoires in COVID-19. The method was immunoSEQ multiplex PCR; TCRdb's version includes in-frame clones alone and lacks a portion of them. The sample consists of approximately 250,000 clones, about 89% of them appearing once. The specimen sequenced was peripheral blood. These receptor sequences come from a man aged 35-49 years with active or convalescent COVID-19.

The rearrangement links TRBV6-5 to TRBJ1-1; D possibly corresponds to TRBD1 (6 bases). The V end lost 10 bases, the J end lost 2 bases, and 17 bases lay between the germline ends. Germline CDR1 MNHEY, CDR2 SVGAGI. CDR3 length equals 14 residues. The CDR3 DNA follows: TGTGCCACTCGATCAACAGGGACCAACACTGAAGCTTTCTTT. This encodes CATRSTGTNTEAFF.

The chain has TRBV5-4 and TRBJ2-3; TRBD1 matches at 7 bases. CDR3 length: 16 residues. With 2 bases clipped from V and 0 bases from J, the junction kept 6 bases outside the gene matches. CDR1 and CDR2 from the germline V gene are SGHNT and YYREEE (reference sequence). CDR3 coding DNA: TGTGCCAGCAGCTTTCGGACAGGCCCTAGCACAGATACGCAGTATTTT. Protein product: CASSFRTGPSTDTQYF.

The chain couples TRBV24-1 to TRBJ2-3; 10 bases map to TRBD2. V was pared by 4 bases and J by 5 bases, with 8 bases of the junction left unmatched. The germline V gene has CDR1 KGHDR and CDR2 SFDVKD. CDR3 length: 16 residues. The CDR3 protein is CATSEPTSGNVDTQYF. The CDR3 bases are TGTGCCACCAGTGAACCCACTAGCGGGAACGTAGATACGCAGTATTTT.

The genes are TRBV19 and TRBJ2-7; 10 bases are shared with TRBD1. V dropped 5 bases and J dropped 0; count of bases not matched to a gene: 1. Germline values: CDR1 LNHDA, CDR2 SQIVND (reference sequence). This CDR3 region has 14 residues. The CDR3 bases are TGTGCCAGTAGTGGGACAGGGGCCTCCTACGAGCAGTACTTC. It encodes CASSGTGASYEQYF.

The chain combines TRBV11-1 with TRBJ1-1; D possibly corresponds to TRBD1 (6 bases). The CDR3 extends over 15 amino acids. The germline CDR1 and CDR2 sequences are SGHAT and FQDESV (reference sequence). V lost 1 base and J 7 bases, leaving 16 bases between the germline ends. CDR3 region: CASSLDHRLQGEAFF. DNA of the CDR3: TGTGCCAGCAGCTTAGACCACAGGTTACAGGGTGAAGCTTTCTTT.

CDR3 sequence reads: CASSDAPGAPEAFF. CDR3 coding DNA: TGTGCCAGCAGCGACGCCCCAGGGGCCCCTGAAGCTTTCTTT. This chain links TRBV13 with TRBJ1-1; weak D call: TRBD1 (6 bases). This CDR3 comprises 14 residues. V lost 5 bases and J 6 bases, leaving 16 bases between the germline ends. Germline CDR1 PRHDT, CDR2 FYEKMQ (reference sequence).

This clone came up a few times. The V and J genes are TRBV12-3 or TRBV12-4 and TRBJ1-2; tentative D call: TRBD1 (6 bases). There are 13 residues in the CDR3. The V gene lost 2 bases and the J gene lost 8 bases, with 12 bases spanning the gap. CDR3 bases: TGTGCCAGCAGTTTATTGACAGGTTGGGGCTACACCTTC. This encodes CASSLLTGWGYTF.

CDR3 residues: CASSQLAGYEQYF. The CDR3 nucleotides read TGTGCCAGTAGTCAACTAGCGGGCTACGAGCAGTACTTC. The chain has TRBV19 and TRBJ2-7; 9 bases line up with TRBD2. Trimming removed 5 bases from V and 3 bases from J; junction bases left unmatched: 2. CDR3 length: 13 residues. Germline V gene data show CDR1 as LNHDA and CDR2 as SQIVND (reference sequence). Based on the CDR3 plus reference TRBV19 and TRBJ2-7, the full variable domain is DGGITQSPKYLFRKEGQNVTLSCEQNLNHDAMYWYRQDPGQGLRLIYYSQIVNDFQKGDIAEGYSVSREKKESFPLTVTSAQKNPTAFYLCASSQLAGYEQYFGPGTRLTVT.

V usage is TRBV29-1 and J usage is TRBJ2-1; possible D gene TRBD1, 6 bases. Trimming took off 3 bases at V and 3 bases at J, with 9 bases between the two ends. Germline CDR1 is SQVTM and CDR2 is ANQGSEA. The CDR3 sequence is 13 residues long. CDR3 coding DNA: TGCAGCGTTGACAGGACAGTCTACAATGAGCAGTTCTTC. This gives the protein CSVDRTVYNEQFF.